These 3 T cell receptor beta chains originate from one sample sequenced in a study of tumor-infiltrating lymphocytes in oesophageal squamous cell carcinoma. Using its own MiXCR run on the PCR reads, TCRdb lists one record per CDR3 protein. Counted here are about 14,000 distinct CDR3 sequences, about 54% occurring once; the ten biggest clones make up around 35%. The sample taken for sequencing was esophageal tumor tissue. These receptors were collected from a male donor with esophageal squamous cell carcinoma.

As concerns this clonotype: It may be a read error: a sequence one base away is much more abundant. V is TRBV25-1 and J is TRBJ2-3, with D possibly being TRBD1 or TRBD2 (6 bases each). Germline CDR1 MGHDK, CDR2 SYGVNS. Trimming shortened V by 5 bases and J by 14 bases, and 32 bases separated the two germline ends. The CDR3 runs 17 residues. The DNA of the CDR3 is TGTGCCAGCAGTAGGGACATCATCATTGGGGGGCCCGGGGAGCTGTATTTT. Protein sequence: CASSRDIIIGGPGELYF.

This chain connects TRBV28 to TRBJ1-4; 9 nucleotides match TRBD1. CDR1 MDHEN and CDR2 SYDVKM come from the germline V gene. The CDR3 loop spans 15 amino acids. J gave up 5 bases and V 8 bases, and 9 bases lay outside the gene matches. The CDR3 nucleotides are TGTGCCAGCGCCTCCCCGGGACAGGGCAATGAAAAACTGTTTTTT. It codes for CASASPGQGNEKLFF.

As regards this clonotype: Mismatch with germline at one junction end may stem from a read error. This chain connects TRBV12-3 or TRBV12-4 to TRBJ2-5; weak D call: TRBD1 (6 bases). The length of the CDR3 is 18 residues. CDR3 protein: CASIIRGSGRTPHVRAVF. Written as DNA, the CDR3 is TGTGCCAGCATCATCAGGGGTTCGGGTCGGACCCCCCACGTACGAGCAGTATTT.